The 7 T cell receptor beta chains listed next were all sequenced from one sample in a study of control samples from healthy donors and cancer patients. This table comes from immunoSEQ multiplex PCR, and its TCRdb copy is limited to in-frame clones, with some not included. The table shows about 180,000 clones, with about 92% occurring only once. The specimen sequenced was blood. The receptors here all came from a man aged 25 to 40 in good health.

The V and J genes are TRBV30 and TRBJ1-2; no definite D call. Germline loops: CDR1 GTSNPN, CDR2 SVGIG (reference sequence). The CDR3 covers 14 residues. The ends were cut back, 7 bases at V and 4 bases at J, with 19 bases in the middle. The CDR3 bases are TGTGCCTTGACCTCTCCCCTCGAGAGCTATGGCTACACCTTC. Amino acids: CALTSPLESYGYTF.

The chain links TRBV13 to TRBJ2-2; unclear D gene. The CDR3 is made up of 15 amino acids. Germline V gene sequence: CDR1 PRHDT, CDR2 FYEKMQ (reference sequence). Trimming pared 4 bases from V and 0 bases from J, leaving 9 bases between. The CDR3 DNA is TGTGCCAGCAGCTCACCTACGGCGAACACCGGGGAGCTGTTTTTT. Its translation: CASSSPTANTGELFF.

The gene calls are TRBV6-1 and TRBJ1-2; TRBD1 aligns across 8 bases. Germline trimming cut 2 bases from V and 2 bases from J; bases unmatched to any gene: 4. The CDR3 has 15 amino acids. Germline-derived CDR1 and CDR2 are MNHNS and SASEGT. The DNA of the CDR3 is TGTGCCAGCAGTGAATTTTGGACAGGGAACTATGGCTACACCTTC. This translates into CASSEFWTGNYGYTF.

V gene TRBV6-5 combines with J gene TRBJ2-5; the D gene is possibly TRBD1 (6 bases). CDR1 MNHEY and CDR2 SVGAGI come from the germline V gene. V lost 2 bases and J lost 5, with 15 bases in between. This CDR3 spans 15 amino acids. As DNA, the CDR3 is TGTGCCAGCAGTTACACCCGCCAGGGGTGGGAGACCCAGTACTTC. Amino acid sequence: CASSYTRQGWETQYF.

As DNA, the CDR3 is TGTGCCAGCTCACCTGAAAGGGTCGCAGCCAAAAACATTCAGTACTTC. Its protein product is CASSPERVAAKNIQYF. This chain uses TRBV18 with TRBJ2-4; D uncertain. Germline V gives CDR1 KGHSH, CDR2 LQKENI. The V end was cut by 3 bases, the J end by 0 bases, with 12 bases between. The CDR3 runs 16 residues.

The DNA for the CDR3 is TGTGCCAGCAGTTTATTCTTCGACAGGGACCTGTTTTTT. This encodes CASSLFFDRDLFF. The V call is TRBV28, the J call TRBJ1-4, with 7 bases lining up with TRBD1. After removal of 1 base from V and 14 bases from J, the junction contained 7 bases not matched to a gene. Germline CDR1 MDHEN, CDR2 SYDVKM. The CDR3 is made up of 13 amino acids.

This clone was seen once. The chain uses TRBV14 and TRBJ2-7; D gene unclear. This CDR3 spans 15 amino acids. The V end lost 6 bases, the J end lost 6 bases, and 21 bases lay between the germline ends. Germline V lookup: CDR1 SGHDN, CDR2 FVKESK. DNA of the CDR3: TGTGCCAGCAGTTTCGAGATCCTACCACTCTCCGAGCAGTACTTC. Amino acid sequence: CASSFEILPLSEQYF.